This record covers a single TCR beta chain. Its antigen remains unknown. The source of the sample is a study of graft-versus-host responses after intestinal transplantation. Study-wide points: Some GvH clones appeared in ileal mucosa or blood before recipient bone marrow.

Germline V CDR1 and CDR2: SGHDT, YYEEEE. The CDR3 spans 15 residues. V lost 2 bases and J 0 bases, leaving 6 bases between the germline ends. TCRdb keeps only in-frame clones here, not all; method: immunoSEQ multiplex PCR. Altogether around 30,000 clones are present, more than 85% being singletons, with the ten largest covering roughly 0.72%. Material: PBMCs, obtained approximately ten weeks after intestinal transplant. The chain combines TRBV5-6 with TRBJ2-6; D remains unclear. The source is a human patient who received an intestinal transplant, so some T cells may come from the graft donor. CDR3 sequence (DNA): TGTGCCAGCAGCTTAGGCGCCTCTGGGGCCAACGTCCTGACTTTC. Translated: CASSLGASGANVLTF.